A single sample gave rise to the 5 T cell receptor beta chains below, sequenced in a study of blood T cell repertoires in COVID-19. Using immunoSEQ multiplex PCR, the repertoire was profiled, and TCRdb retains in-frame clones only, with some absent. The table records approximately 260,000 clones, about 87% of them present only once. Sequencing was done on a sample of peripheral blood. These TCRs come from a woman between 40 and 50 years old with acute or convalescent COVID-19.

The CDR3 nucleotides read TGTGCCAGCTCACCACCAGGACTCGCTCTCCACAATGAGCAGTTCTTC. Amino acids: CASSPPGLALHNEQFF. J is TRBJ2-1 and V is TRBV18, with a weak D call TRBD2 (5 bases). Germline values: CDR1 KGHSH, CDR2 LQKENI. Trimming took 0 bases from V and 5 from J, leaving 14 bases between them. The CDR3 is made up of 16 amino acids.

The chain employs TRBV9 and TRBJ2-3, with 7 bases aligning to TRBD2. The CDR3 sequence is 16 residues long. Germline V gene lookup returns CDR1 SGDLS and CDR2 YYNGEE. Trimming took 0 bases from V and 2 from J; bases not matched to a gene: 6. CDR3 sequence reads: CASSVGLAVATDTQYF. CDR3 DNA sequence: TGTGCCAGCAGCGTAGGGCTAGCGGTTGCCACAGATACGCAGTATTTT. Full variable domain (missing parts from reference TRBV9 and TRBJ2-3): DSGVTQTPKHLITATGQRVTLRCSPRSGDLSVYWYQQSLDQGLQFLIQYYNGEERAKGNILERFSAQQFPDLHSELNLSSLELGDSALYFCASSVGLAVATDTQYFGPGTRLTVL.

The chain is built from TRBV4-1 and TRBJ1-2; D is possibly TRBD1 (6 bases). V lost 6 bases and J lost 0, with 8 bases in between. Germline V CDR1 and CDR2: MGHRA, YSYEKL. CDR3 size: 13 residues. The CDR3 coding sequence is TGCGCCAGCAGACAGGGTGCTAACTATGGCTACACCTTC. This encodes CASRQGANYGYTF.

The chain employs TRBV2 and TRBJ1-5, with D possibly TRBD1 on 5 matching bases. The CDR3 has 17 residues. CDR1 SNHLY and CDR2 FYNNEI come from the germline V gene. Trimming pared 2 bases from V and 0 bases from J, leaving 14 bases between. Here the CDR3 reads CASSERGFADSNQPQHF. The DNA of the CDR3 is TGTGCCAGCAGTGAAAGGGGATTTGCGGATAGCAATCAGCCCCAGCATTTT.

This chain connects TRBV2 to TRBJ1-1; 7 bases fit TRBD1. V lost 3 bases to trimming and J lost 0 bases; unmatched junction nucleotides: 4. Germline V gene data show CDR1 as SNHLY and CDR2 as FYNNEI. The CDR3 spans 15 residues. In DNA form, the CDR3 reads TGTGCCAGCAGTGACCCGACAGGGATGAACACTGAAGCTTTCTTT. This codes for CASSDPTGMNTEAFF.